These 16 T cell receptor beta chains share one sample of origin, sequenced in a study of blood T cell repertoires in COVID-19. Sequenced by immunoSEQ multiplex PCR; TCRdb stores in-frame clones only, minus some. Of roughly 100,000 clones in the sample, 84% were seen once. Material for sequencing was peripheral blood. The receptors shown here come from a man aged 35 to 55 with active or convalescent COVID-19.

The chain is built from TRBV30 and TRBJ2-2; tentatively, D is TRBD1 (5 bases). V was clipped by 0 bases and J by 7 bases, with 9 bases between them. The CDR3 has 13 residues. Germline V CDR1 and CDR2: GTSNPN, SVGIG (reference sequence). CDR3 DNA: TGTGCCTGGAGTGTACAGGAGAGCGGGGAGCTGTTTTTT. Amino acids: CAWSVQESGELFF. The variable domain in full, with the rest retrieved from reference TRBV30 and TRBJ2-2, is SQTIHQWPATLVQPVGSPLSLECTVEGTSNPNLYWYRQAAGRGLQLLFYSVGIGQISSEVPQNLSASRPQDRQFILSSKKLLLSDSGFYLCAWSVQESGELFFGEGSRLTVL.

The chain combines TRBV10-3 with TRBJ1-2, with 8 bases lining up with TRBD1. The germline V gene encodes CDR1 ENHRY and CDR2 SYGVKD. With 6 bases clipped from V and 2 bases from J, the junction kept 8 bases outside the gene matches. The CDR3 totals 15 residues. The CDR3 DNA reads as TGTGCCATCAGCATTAATACAGGGGGAAACTATGGCTACACCTTC. It codes for CAISINTGGNYGYTF.

The V call is TRBV3-1 (or the pseudogene TRBV3-2), the J call TRBJ1-1; no definite D call. Trimming removed 0 bases from V and 5 bases from J, with 7 bases in between. The CDR3 has 13 amino acids. Germline V gene sequence: CDR1 LGHDT, CDR2 YNNKEL (reference sequence). CDR3 DNA: TGTGCCAGCAGCCAAGATCAATCAACTGAAGCTTTCTTT. Amino acid sequence: CASSQDQSTEAFF.

This clone has more than one count but fewer than ten. This rearrangement joins TRBV18 to TRBJ2-2; 7 bases line up with TRBD1. The CDR3 spans 13 residues. V gave up 6 bases and J gave up 6 bases; unmatched junction bases: 4. CDR1 is KGHSH, CDR2 LQKENI, per germline. CDR3 in DNA: TGTGCCAGCTCGCCGGACAGGTCCGGGGAGCTGTTTTTT. Protein: CASSPDRSGELFF.

The chain carries TRBV19 and TRBJ2-1; the D gene is possibly TRBD1 (5 bases). V was pared by 4 bases and J by 6 bases, with 13 bases between. This CDR3 region has 14 residues. Germline V gene lookup returns CDR1 LNHDA and CDR2 SQIVND (reference sequence). CDR3 DNA: TGTGCCAGTAGTACAGGGTTTCTGAGCAATGAGCAGTTCTTC. It specifies CASSTGFLSNEQFF.

The chain has TRBV2 and TRBJ1-1; 8 nucleotides agree with TRBD1. The ends lost 8 bases at V and 5 bases at J; junction bases unmatched: 7. Per the germline V gene, CDR1 is SNHLY and CDR2 is FYNNEI. The CDR3 is 13 amino acids. CDR3 bases: TGTGCCAGCGAGTCAGGGGGCGCGACTGAAGCTTTCTTT. This codes for CASESGGATEAFF.

The V and J genes are TRBV27 and TRBJ2-7, with 7 positions matching TRBD1. Germline V gene data show CDR1 as MNHEY and CDR2 as SMNVEV (reference sequence). V lost 1 base and J lost 2; bases outside the gene matches: 8. There are 16 residues in the CDR3. The CDR3 reads CASSLYTDRSTYEQYF. The CDR3 bases are TGTGCCAGCAGTTTATATACGGACAGGTCCACCTACGAGCAGTACTTC.

The CDR3 spells CASSSPGGSTGNTIYF. CDR3 sequence (DNA): TGCGCCAGCAGCTCCCCAGGGGGCAGTACTGGAAACACCATATATTTT. The gene calls are TRBV5-1 and TRBJ1-3; TRBD1 agrees at 8 bases. V lost 3 bases to trimming and J lost 2 bases; unmatched junction nucleotides: 7. The germline CDR1 and CDR2 sequences are SGHRS and YFSETQ. The CDR3 consists of 16 residues.

The chain couples TRBV6-2 or TRBV6-3 to TRBJ2-7; 7 bases are a match to TRBD1. Germline V gives CDR1 MNHEY, CDR2 SVGEGT. The V gene end was trimmed by 6 bases and the J gene end by 0 bases; junction bases not matched to a gene: 5. This CDR3 has 14 residues. CDR3 region: CASSQDRYSYEQYF. CDR3 nucleotides: TGTGCCAGCAGCCAGGACAGGTACTCCTACGAGCAGTACTTC.

In its sample, this clone was seen a few times. The sample has other DNA sequences that encode this CDR3 too. V usage is TRBV6-2 or TRBV6-3 and J usage is TRBJ2-2, with 7 bases identical to TRBD2. CDR1 and CDR2 (germline): MNHEY, SVGEGT. The length of the CDR3 is 15 residues. V shed 6 bases and J 5 bases; nucleotides not matched to a gene: 9. The CDR3 here is CASSPPGGITGELFF. In nucleotides, the CDR3 is TGTGCCAGCAGCCCCCCCGGGGGGATTACCGGGGAGCTGTTTTTT.

CDR3 in amino acids: CASTIGGGYTF. Written as DNA, the CDR3 is TGTGCCAGCACTATAGGAGGAGGCTACACCTTC. This chain uses TRBV28 with TRBJ1-2; unclear D gene. Trimming pared 7 bases from V and 8 bases from J, leaving 11 bases between. The CDR3 contains 11 residues. CDR1 is MDHEN and CDR2 is SYDVKM in the germline V gene.

The V call is TRBV7-6, the J call TRBJ2-7, with 9 bases fitting TRBD1. Unmatched junction bases numbered 13, after V lost 2 bases and J lost 5 bases. This CDR3 has 17 amino acids. Germline V CDR1 and CDR2: SGHVS, FNYEAQ. This CDR3 reads CASSLSPDRDRVNEQYF. The CDR3 region has the DNA TGTGCCAGCAGCTTATCCCCCGACCGGGACAGGGTCAACGAGCAGTACTTC.

The gene calls are TRBV7-9 and TRBJ1-2; no clear D gene. In germline, CDR1 is SEHNR, CDR2 FQNEAQ (reference sequence). This CDR3 contains 12 residues. Trimming left V 5 bases short and J 8 bases short, with 12 bases between. The CDR3 is CASSLGLEGYTF. The CDR3 DNA sequence: TGTGCCAGCAGCCTTGGACTGGAGGGCTACACCTTC. Filled out from reference TRBV7-9 and TRBJ1-2, the complete variable domain reads DTGVSQNPRHKITKRGQNVTFRCDPISEHNRLYWYRQTLGQGPEFLTYFQNEAQLEKSRLLSDRFSAERPKGSFSTLEIQRTEQGDSAMYLCASSLGLEGYTFGSGTRLTVV.

This rearrangement joins TRBV20-1 to TRBJ1-1, with 7 bases fitting TRBD1. This CDR3 spans 14 amino acids. The junction had 5 bases not matched to a gene; V was cut back by 3 bases and J by 1 base. The germline V gene encodes CDR1 DFQATT and CDR2 SNEGSKA (reference sequence). This CDR3 reads CSASKQGENTEAFF. The CDR3 DNA reads as TGCAGTGCTAGTAAGCAGGGGGAGAACACTGAAGCTTTCTTT.

The genes are TRBV19 and TRBJ2-3; tentative D call: TRBD2 (6 bases). The CDR3 length is 14 residues. Germline-derived CDR1 and CDR2 are LNHDA and SQIVND (reference sequence). V shed 5 bases and J shed 3 bases, with 12 bases lying between them. The CDR3 reads CASSRRLVTDTQYF. The CDR3 DNA is TGTGCCAGTAGTCGACGACTAGTAACAGATACGCAGTATTTT. Complete variable domain (other parts from reference TRBV19 and TRBJ2-3): DGGITQSPKYLFRKEGQNVTLSCEQNLNHDAMYWYRQDPGQGLRLIYYSQIVNDFQKGDIAEGYSVSREKKESFPLTVTSAQKNPTAFYLCASSRRLVTDTQYFGPGTRLTVL.

The chain combines TRBV9 with TRBJ2-7; 14 nucleotides align to TRBD2. Germline V gene sequence: CDR1 SGDLS, CDR2 YYNGEE. J was trimmed by 0 bases and V by 2 bases; bases with no gene match: 4. The CDR3 is 17 amino acids. This CDR3 is CASSVGLAGDFSYEQYF. Here the CDR3 DNA reads TGTGCCAGCAGCGTGGGACTAGCGGGGGACTTCTCCTACGAGCAGTACTTC.